Following are 22 T cell receptor beta chains from one sample sequenced in a study of CD8+CD57+ T cells in acquired aplastic anemia (dated by TCRdb to 2016 to 2018). Data came from an Illumina HiSeq 2000. Genomic DNA served as template for TCR beta VDJ combination and CDR3 sequence profiling. TCRdb handled the public reads itself, with Q25 trimming in fastp and clone calling in MiXCR, and kept productive beta chains. Duplicate CDR3 protein sequences are folded into a single record with the most common DNA and genes. This sample holds about 160,000 distinct CDR3 sequences; over 55% were observed only once. The ten largest account for approximately 42% of the sample. Flow cytometry had shown CD8+CD57+ cell expansion in the patients selected for sequencing. Sequencing input: sorted CD4+, CD8+, or CD8+CD57+ T cells (not recorded which) from PBMCs. The receptor source for this set is a human donor with aplastic anemia.

The J gene is TRBJ1-4, the V gene TRBV29-1; 11 bases line up with TRBD1. Looked up from germline, CDR1 is SQVTM and CDR2 is ANQGSEA. The length of the CDR3 is 14 residues. V lost 6 bases and J lost 8; bases outside the gene matches: 8. The CDR3: CSVDTGTGGEKLFF. Here the CDR3 DNA reads TGCAGCGTAGATACCGGGACAGGGGGAGAAAAACTGTTTTTT.

This sequence joins TRBV7-2 and TRBJ2-7, with D possibly called TRBD1 or TRBD2 (5 bases each). In germline, CDR1 is SGHTA, CDR2 FQGNSA. Between the trimmed V and J ends, which lost 5 bases and 4 bases, there was a span of 18 bases. The CDR3 consists of 15 residues. The CDR3 is CASSLGRENSYEQYF. CDR3 sequence (DNA): TGTGCCAGCAGCCTGGGCAGGGAGAATTCATACGAGCAGTACTTC.

The chain recombines TRBV24-1 with TRBJ2-7, with 7 positions matching TRBD1. Germline V lookup: CDR1 KGHDR, CDR2 SFDVKD. The CDR3 spans 17 residues. Trimming at V came to 1 base and at J to 4 bases, leaving 12 bases not matched to a gene. In DNA form, the CDR3 reads TGTGCCACCAGTGATTTTTACCCCGACAGGGTTCGGTACGAGCAGTACTTC. Translating it yields CATSDFYPDRVRYEQYF.

This clonotype was seen a few times. The chain combines TRBV20-1 with TRBJ2-7, with TRBD2 matching over 12 bases. Germline CDR1 and CDR2: DFQATT and SNEGSKA (reference sequence). The CDR3 has 16 residues. With 3 bases clipped from V and 1 base from J, the junction kept 7 bases outside the gene matches. CDR3 nucleotides: TGCAGTGCTAGCCTAGCGGGAGGGCCGGTATCCTACGAGCAGTACTTC. Translating gives CSASLAGGPVSYEQYF.

This chain links TRBV12-5 with TRBJ2-7, with TRBD1 as a possible D gene (6 bases). This CDR3 contains 14 residues. In germline, CDR1 is LGHNT, CDR2 FRNRAP. The V and J ends lost 4 bases and 3 bases respectively, with 13 bases between them. CDR3 coding DNA: TGTGCTAGTGGTTCCGAACAGGGATTCTACGAGCAGTACTTC. The encoded protein is CASGSEQGFYEQYF. The full variable domain, with the rest looked up from reference TRBV12-5 and TRBJ2-7, is DARVTQTPRHKVTEMGQEVTMRCQPILGHNTVFWYRQTMMQGLELLAYFRNRAPLDDSGMPKDRFSAEMPDATLATLKIQPSEPRDSAVYFCASGSEQGFYEQYFGPGTRLTVT.

V and J are TRBV7-9 and TRBJ2-5; TRBD1 matches at 8 bases. V shed 5 bases and J 4 bases; nucleotides not matched to a gene: 12. The CDR3 consists of 16 residues. Germline V gene data show CDR1 as SEHNR and CDR2 as FQNEAQ (reference sequence). In DNA, the CDR3 is TGTGCCAGCAGCCAAGGACAGGGTCGTTGGGGAGAGACCCAGTACTTC. Translated: CASSQGQGRWGETQYF.

This sequence joins TRBV19 and TRBJ2-5; D ambiguous. CDR1 LNHDA and CDR2 SQIVND come from the germline V gene (reference sequence). CDR3 size: 11 residues. V lost 3 bases and J 8 bases, leaving 7 bases between the germline ends. CDR3 amino acids: CASSIEQTQYF. DNA of the CDR3: TGTGCCAGTAGTATCGAACAAACCCAGTACTTC.

The chain is built from TRBV7-9 and TRBJ1-4, with 10 bases fitting TRBD1. Germline V gene sequence: CDR1 SEHNR, CDR2 FQNEAQ (reference sequence). The ends lost 5 bases at V and 8 bases at J; junction bases unmatched: 11. This CDR3 is built from 16 residues. Here the CDR3 DNA reads TGTGCCAGCAGCGCGAATCCCGGGACAGGGGAAGAAAAACTGTTTTTT. This encodes CASSANPGTGEEKLFF.

The chain recombines TRBV12-3 or TRBV12-4 with TRBJ2-6; 8 bases map to TRBD1. This CDR3 contains 19 residues. J gave up 2 bases and V 3 bases, and 12 bases lay outside the gene matches. In nucleotides, the CDR3 is TGTGCCAGCAGTTTTGACAGGACAGGGAGGCTTCCTGGGGCCAACGTCCTGACTTTC. Its translation is CASSFDRTGRLPGANVLTF.

The chain uses TRBV7-7 and TRBJ2-1, with a weak D call TRBD1 (6 bases). The V gene's germline CDR1 is SSHAT and CDR2 FNYEAQ (reference sequence). The CDR3 contains 17 residues. Deletions cut 1 base from V and 2 bases from J, with 15 bases between. The CDR3 protein is CASSLGTTGSTYNEQFF. As DNA, the CDR3 is TGTGCCAGCAGCTTAGGAACTACAGGGTCAACCTACAATGAGCAGTTCTTC.

The chain has TRBV12-3 or TRBV12-4 and TRBJ2-7, with TRBD1 matching over 7 bases. The CDR3 consists of 14 residues. Trimming removed 9 bases from V and 1 base from J; junction bases left unmatched: 9. CDR3 DNA: TGTGCCAGTAGTAAACCGGGACAGTCCTACGAGCAGTACTTC. Protein sequence: CASSKPGQSYEQYF.

About this clonotype: One end of the junction varies from germline; a read error may be responsible. The chain has TRBV12-3 or TRBV12-4 and TRBJ2-7, with a tentative D call TRBD2 (5 bases). This CDR3 is 12 amino acids long. CDR3 sequence (DNA): TGTGTCAGCACTGGAGCGGTCCACGAGCAGTACTTC. Its translation: CVSTGAVHEQYF.

The chain recombines TRBV9 with TRBJ2-7; TRBD2 matches at 11 bases. Per germline, CDR1 SGDLS and CDR2 YYNGEE. CDR3 length: 12 residues. CDR3 in DNA: TGTGCCAGCACCGGGGGAATTAGCGGGGGGGCCGTC. It yields the protein CASTGGISGGAV.

The chain has TRBV15 and TRBJ2-7; 7 bases match TRBD1. The CDR3 is 14 residues long. CDR1 is LNHNV and CDR2 is YYDKDF in the germline V gene (reference sequence). V gave up 3 bases and J gave up 3 bases; unmatched junction bases: 5. CDR3 coding DNA: TGTGCCACCAGCAGGGAGACAGGGCGCTACGAGCAGTACTTC. It is translated as CATSRETGRYEQYF.

This clonotype was seen once. This sequence joins TRBV5-1 and TRBJ2-6; 10 nucleotides match TRBD1. The length of the CDR3 is 19 residues. Germline-derived CDR1 and CDR2 are SGHRS and YFSETQ. The V and J ends lost 5 bases and 2 bases, in that order; junction bases with no gene match: 13. The CDR3, as DNA: TGCGCCAGCAGTCTAATTGGGACAGGGGAAATTACTGGGGCCAACGTCCTGACTTTC. Translated: CASSLIGTGEITGANVLTF.

The DNA of the CDR3 is TGTGCCACCTTCTTCGGGACTGGAAACACCATATATTTT. This encodes CATFFGTGNTIYF. The rearrangement joins TRBV19 to TRBJ1-3; D unclear. The CDR3 sequence is 13 residues long. The germline gives CDR1 LNHDA, CDR2 SQIVND (reference sequence). V was clipped by 10 bases and J by 2 bases, with 12 bases between them. Full variable domain (rest looked up from reference TRBV19 and TRBJ1-3): DGGITQSPKYLFRKEGQNVTLSCEQNLNHDAMYWYRQDPGQGLRLIYYSQIVNDFQKGDIAEGYSVSREKKESFPLTVTSAQKNPTAFYLCATFFGTGNTIYFGEGSWLTVV.

The V gene is TRBV2, the J gene TRBJ1-6; D might be TRBD1 (5 bases). This CDR3 region has 14 residues. V was cut by 4 bases and J by 13 bases, with 17 bases left in between. Germline V gives CDR1 SNHLY, CDR2 FYNNEI. The CDR3 here is CASSAGTTGSPLHF. Written as DNA, the CDR3 is TGTGCCAGCAGTGCCGGGACGACCGGAAGTCCCCTCCACTTT.

This clonotype was seen more than once but under ten times. The genes are TRBV29-1 and TRBJ2-1; D is unresolved. This CDR3 spans 10 amino acids. V lost 7 bases and J lost 5, with 6 bases in between. Looked up from germline, CDR1 is SQVTM and CDR2 is ANQGSEA. The CDR3 DNA is TGCAGCGGTACCAACAATGAGCAGTTCTTC. Protein sequence: CSGTNNEQFF.

This clonotype was counted only a few times. The chain couples TRBV20-1 to TRBJ2-6, with D tentatively TRBD2 (5 bases). The germline V and J ends were trimmed by 3 bases and 0 bases, with 6 bases remaining between them. The germline V gene has CDR1 DFQATT and CDR2 SNEGSKA (reference sequence). CDR3 length: 14 amino acids. The CDR3 DNA follows: TGCAGTGCTAGGGGAGCCTCTGGGGCCAACGTCCTGACTTTC. Amino acids: CSARGASGANVLTF.

The rearrangement joins TRBV7-2 to TRBJ1-1; D may be TRBD1 (6 bases). The CDR3 extends over 15 amino acids. Germline V gene sequence: CDR1 SGHTA, CDR2 FQGNSA. Between the trimmed V and J ends, which lost 6 bases and 1 base, there was a span of 15 bases. CDR3 sequence: CASRDGGGSNTEAFF. CDR3 DNA sequence: TGTGCCAGCAGAGACGGGGGCGGGTCGAACACTGAAGCTTTCTTT.

The chain couples TRBV7-9 to TRBJ2-1; the D gene is possibly TRBD1 (6 bases). Trimming cost V 0 bases and J 4 bases, with 16 bases left between them. There are 17 residues in the CDR3. Per germline, CDR1 SEHNR and CDR2 FQNEAQ (reference sequence). The CDR3 spells CASSLARYQDRYNEQFF. CDR3 DNA sequence: TGTGCCAGCAGCTTAGCGCGATATCAGGACAGATACAATGAGCAGTTCTTC.

Comments on this clonotype: One end of the junction does not line up with germline, which may come from a read error. The chain carries TRBV13 and TRBJ1-1; D gene unclear. Germline values: CDR1 PRHDT, CDR2 FYEKMQ (reference sequence). This CDR3 is 17 amino acids long. CDR3 region: CATSRGSHQDLNTEAFF. The CDR3 DNA sequence: TGTGCCACCAGCAGAGGTTCGCACCAGGACCTGAACACTGAAGCTTTCTTT.